This T cell receptor (beta chain) originates from a study of T cell responses to AZD1222 COVID-19 vaccine. Clones were sequenced by immunoSEQ multiplex PCR, and TCRdb holds only the in-frame ones, with some missing. The repertoire includes roughly 150,000 clones, about 89% of them detected once, and less than 1.5% sits in the top ten. After removal of 0 bases from V and 6 bases from J, the junction contained 18 bases not matched to a gene. The CDR3 totals 18 residues. CDR1 SGHNT and CDR2 YYREEE come from the germline V gene (reference sequence). This specimen was peripheral blood, taken 28 days after the second AZD1222 dose. The receptor comes from an adult who received the AZD1222 COVID-19 vaccine. The chain carries TRBV5-4 and TRBJ2-7; the match to TRBD2 covers 7 bases. CDR3 residues: CASSLEAGLGVWGGEQYF. Written as DNA, the CDR3 is TGTGCCAGCAGCTTGGAGGCGGGTCTCGGGGTTTGGGGGGGCGAGCAGTACTTC.